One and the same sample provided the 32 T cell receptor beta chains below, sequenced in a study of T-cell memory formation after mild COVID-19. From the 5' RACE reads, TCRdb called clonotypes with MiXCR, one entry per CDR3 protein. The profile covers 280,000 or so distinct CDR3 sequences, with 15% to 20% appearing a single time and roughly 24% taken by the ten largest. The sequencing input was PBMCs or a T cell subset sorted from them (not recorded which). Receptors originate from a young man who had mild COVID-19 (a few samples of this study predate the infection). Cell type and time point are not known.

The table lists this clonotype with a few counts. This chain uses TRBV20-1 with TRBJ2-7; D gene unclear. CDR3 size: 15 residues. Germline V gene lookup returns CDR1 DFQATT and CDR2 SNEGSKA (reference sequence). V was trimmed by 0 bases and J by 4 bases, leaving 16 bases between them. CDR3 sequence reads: CSARDPRAASYEQYV. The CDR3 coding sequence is TGCAGTGCTAGAGATCCTAGGGCTGCCTCTTACGAGCAGTACGTC.

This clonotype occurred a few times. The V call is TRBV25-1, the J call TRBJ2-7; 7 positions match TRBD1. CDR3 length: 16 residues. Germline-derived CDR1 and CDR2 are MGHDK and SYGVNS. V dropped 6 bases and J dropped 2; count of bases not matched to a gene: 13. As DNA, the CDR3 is TGTGCCAGCAGGGGGTGGGTAGGAGGACAGGCCTACGAGCAGTACGTC. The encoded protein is CASRGWVGGQAYEQYV.

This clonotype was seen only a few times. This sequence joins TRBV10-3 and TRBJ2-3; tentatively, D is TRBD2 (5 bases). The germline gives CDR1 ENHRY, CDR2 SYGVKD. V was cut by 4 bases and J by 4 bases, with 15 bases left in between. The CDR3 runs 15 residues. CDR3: CAISAYLAPPDTQYF. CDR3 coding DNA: TGTGCCATCAGTGCCTATCTAGCCCCCCCAGATACGCAGTATTTT.

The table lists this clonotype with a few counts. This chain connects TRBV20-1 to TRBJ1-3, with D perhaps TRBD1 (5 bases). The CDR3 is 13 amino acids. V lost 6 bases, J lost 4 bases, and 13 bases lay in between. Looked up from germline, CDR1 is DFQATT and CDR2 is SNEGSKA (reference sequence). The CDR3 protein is CSARDSAGNTIYF. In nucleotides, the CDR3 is TGCAGTGCCCGAGACAGTGCCGGAAACACCATATATTTT.

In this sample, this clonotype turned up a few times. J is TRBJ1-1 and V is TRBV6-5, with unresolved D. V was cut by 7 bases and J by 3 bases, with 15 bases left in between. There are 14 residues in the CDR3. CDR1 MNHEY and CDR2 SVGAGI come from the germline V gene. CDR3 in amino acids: CASTPGGRDTEAFF. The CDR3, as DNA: TGTGCCAGCACCCCGGGTGGCCGAGACACTGAAGCTTTCTTT.

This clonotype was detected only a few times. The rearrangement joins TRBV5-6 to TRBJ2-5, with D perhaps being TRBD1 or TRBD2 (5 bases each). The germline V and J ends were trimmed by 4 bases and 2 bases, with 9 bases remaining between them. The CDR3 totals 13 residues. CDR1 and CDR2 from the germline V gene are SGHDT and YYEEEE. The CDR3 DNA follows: TGTGCCAGCAGCCGGGGACGTCAAGAGACCCAGTACTTC. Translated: CASSRGRQETQYF.

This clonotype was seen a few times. The CDR3 region is CASEQGEDQPQHF. CDR3 bases: TGTGCCAGCGAACAGGGGGAAGATCAGCCCCAGCATTTT. The chain couples TRBV28 to TRBJ1-5, with 8 bases fitting TRBD1. CDR1 MDHEN and CDR2 SYDVKM come from the germline V gene. The junction had 5 bases not matched to a gene; V was cut back by 8 bases and J by 5 bases. CDR3 length: 13 amino acids.

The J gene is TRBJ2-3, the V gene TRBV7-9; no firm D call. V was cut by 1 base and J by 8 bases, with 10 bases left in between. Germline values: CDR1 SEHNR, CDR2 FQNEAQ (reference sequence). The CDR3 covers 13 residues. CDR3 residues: CASSLGPSGTQYF. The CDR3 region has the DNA TGTGCCAGCAGCTTAGGGCCTTCGGGTACGCAGTATTTT.

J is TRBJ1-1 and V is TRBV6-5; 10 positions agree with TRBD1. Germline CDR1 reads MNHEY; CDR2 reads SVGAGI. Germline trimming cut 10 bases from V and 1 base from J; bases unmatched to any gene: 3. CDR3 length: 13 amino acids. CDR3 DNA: TGTGCCAAGGGACAGGGGTGGAACACTGAAGCTTTCTTT. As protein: CAKGQGWNTEAFF.

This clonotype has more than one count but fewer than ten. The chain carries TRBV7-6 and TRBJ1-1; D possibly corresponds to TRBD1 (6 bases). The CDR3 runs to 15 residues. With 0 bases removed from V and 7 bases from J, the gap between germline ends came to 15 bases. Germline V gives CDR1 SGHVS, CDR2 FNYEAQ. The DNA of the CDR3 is TGTGCCAGCAGCTTAGCTGCACAGGGTATAGATGAAGCTTTCTTT. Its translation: CASSLAAQGIDEAFF.

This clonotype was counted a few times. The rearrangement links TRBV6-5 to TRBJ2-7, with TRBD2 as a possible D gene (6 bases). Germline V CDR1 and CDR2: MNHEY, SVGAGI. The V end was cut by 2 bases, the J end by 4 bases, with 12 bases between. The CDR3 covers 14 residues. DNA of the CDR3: TGTGCCAGCAGTTACGCCTCGACTAGATACGAGCAGTACTTC. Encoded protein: CASSYASTRYEQYF.

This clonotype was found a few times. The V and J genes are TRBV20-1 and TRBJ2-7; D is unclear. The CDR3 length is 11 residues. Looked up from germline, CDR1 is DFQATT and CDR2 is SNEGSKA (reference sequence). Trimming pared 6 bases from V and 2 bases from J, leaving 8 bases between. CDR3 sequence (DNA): TGCAGTGCACCAGACACCTACGAGCAGTACTTC. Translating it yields CSAPDTYEQYF.

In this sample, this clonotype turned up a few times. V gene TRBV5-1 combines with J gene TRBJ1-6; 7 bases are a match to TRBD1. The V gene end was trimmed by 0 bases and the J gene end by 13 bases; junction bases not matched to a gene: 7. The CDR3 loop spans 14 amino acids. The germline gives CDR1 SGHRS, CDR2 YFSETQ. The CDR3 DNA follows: TGCGCCAGCAGCTTGGGGGACAGTTTAAGGCCCCTCCACTTT. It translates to CASSLGDSLRPLHF.

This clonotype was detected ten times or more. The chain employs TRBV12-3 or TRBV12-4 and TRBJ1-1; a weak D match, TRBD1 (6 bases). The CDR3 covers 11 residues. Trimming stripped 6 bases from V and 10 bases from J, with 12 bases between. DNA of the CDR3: TGTGCCAGCAGGAACAGGGCCCGAGCTTTCTTT. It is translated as CASRNRARAFF.

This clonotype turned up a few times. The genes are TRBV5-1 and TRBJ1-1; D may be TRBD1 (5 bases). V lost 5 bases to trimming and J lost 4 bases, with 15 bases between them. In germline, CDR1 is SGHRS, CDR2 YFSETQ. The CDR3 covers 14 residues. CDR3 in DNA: TGCGCCAGCAGGAATCAGGGTTCGAGCACTGAAGCTTTCTTT. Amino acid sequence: CASRNQGSSTEAFF.

CDR3 nucleotide sequence: TGTGCCAGCAGCTTAGAAGGGGAATCAGAGCCCCAGCATTTT. Residues: CASSLEGESEPQHF. The chain links TRBV7-6 to TRBJ1-5, with a possible D match to TRBD1 (5 bases). Germline CDR1 is SGHVS and CDR2 is FNYEAQ. Between the trimmed V and J ends, which lost 1 base and 8 bases, there was a span of 12 bases. The CDR3 runs to 14 residues.

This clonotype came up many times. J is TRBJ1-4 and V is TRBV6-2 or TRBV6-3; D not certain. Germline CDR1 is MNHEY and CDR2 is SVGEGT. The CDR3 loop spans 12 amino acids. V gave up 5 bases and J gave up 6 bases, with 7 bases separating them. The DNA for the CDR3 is TGTGCCAGCAGTCCCGGGGATGAAAAACTGTTTTTT. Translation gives CASSPGDEKLFF.

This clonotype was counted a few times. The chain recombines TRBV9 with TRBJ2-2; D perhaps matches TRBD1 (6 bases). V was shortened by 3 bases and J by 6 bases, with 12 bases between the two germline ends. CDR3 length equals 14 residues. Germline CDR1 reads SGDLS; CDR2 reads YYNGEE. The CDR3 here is CASSGQGYAGELFF. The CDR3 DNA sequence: TGTGCCAGCAGCGGGCAGGGGTATGCCGGGGAGCTGTTTTTT.

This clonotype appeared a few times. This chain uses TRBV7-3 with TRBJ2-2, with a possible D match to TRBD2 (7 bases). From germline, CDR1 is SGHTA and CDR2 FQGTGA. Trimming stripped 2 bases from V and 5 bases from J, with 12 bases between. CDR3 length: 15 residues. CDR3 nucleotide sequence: TGTGCCAGCAGCTTACGGGGGGCGCGTACCGGGGAGCTGTTTTTT. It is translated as CASSLRGARTGELFF.

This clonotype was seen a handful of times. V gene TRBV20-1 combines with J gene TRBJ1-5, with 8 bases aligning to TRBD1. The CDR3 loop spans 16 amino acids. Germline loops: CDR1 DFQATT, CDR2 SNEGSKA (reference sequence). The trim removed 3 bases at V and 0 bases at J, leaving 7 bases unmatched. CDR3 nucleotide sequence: TGCAGTGCTAGCAGGGGGCGAAGCTATAGCAATCAGCCCCAGCATTTT. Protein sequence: CSASRGRSYSNQPQHF.

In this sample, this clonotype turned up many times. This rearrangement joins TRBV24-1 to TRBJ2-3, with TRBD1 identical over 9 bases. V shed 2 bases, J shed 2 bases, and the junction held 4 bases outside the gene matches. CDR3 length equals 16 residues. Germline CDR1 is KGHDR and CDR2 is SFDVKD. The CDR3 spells CATSDWGQGYTDTQYF. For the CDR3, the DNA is TGTGCCACCAGTGATTGGGGACAGGGATACACAGATACGCAGTATTTT.

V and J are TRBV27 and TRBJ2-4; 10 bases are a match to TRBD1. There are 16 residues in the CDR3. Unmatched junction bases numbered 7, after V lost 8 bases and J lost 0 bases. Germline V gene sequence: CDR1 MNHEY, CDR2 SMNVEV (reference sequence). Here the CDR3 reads CASVRQGARAKNIQYF. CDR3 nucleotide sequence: TGTGCCAGCGTACGACAGGGGGCGAGAGCCAAAAACATTCAGTACTTC.

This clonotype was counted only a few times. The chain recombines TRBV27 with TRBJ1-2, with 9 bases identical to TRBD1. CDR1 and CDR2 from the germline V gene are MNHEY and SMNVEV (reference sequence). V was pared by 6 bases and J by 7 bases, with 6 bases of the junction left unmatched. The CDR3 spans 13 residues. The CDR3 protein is CASRTGTGFGYTF. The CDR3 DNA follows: TGTGCCAGCAGGACCGGGACAGGGTTTGGCTACACCTTC.

CDR3 region: CAYRGKSSGNTIYF. DNA of the CDR3: TGTGCGTACAGGGGAAAGTCCTCTGGAAACACCATATATTTT. V usage is TRBV7-9 and J usage is TRBJ1-3; the match to TRBD1 covers 7 bases. The CDR3 has 14 residues. The germline V gene has CDR1 SEHNR and CDR2 FQNEAQ (reference sequence).

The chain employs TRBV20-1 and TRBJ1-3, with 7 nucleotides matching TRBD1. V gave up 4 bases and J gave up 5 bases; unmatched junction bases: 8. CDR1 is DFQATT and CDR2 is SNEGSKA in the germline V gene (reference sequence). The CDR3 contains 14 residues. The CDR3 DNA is TGCAGTGCTACGGAGACAGGGTCTCGAAACACCATATATTTT. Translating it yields CSATETGSRNTIYF.

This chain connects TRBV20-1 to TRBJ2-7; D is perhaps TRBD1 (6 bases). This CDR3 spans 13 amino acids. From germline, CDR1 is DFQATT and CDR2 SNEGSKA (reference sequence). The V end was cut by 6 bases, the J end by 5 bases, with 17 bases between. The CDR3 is CSALRRGHDEQYF. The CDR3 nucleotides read TGCAGTGCCCTACGCAGGGGCCATGACGAGCAGTACTTC.

The CDR3 region is CAWSALGTGTRETQYF. CDR3 nucleotides: TGTGCCTGGAGTGCCCTCGGGACAGGGACCCGCGAGACCCAGTACTTC. The rearrangement uses TRBV30 and TRBJ2-5; 9 bases are a match to TRBD1. CDR3 length: 16 amino acids. Germline V gene sequence: CDR1 GTSNPN, CDR2 SVGIG (reference sequence). The V segment lost 1 base and the J segment 5 bases; nucleotides outside the gene matches: 11.

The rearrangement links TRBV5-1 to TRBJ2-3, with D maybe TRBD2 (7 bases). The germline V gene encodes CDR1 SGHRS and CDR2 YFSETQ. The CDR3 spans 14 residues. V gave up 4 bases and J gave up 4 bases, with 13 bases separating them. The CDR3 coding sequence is TGCGCCAGCAGCAGGGGGGGTGATGCAGATACGCAGTATTTT. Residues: CASSRGGDADTQYF.

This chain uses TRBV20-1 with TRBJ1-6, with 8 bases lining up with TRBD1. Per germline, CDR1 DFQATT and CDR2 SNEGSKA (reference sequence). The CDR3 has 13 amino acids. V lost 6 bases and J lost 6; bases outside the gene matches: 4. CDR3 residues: CSARDRFNSPLHF. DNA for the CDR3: TGCAGTGCCCGGGACAGGTTTAATTCACCCCTCCACTTT.

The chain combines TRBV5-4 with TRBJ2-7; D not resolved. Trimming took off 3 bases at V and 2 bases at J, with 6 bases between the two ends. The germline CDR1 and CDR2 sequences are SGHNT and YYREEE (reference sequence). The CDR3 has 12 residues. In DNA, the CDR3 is TGTGCCAGCAGCTCCGGGCCCTACGAGCAGTACTTC. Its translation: CASSSGPYEQYF.

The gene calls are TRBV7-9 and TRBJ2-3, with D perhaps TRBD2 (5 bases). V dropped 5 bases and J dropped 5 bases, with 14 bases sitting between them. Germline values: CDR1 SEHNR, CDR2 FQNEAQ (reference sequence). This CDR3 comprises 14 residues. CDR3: CASSLPAAGDTQYF. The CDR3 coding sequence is TGTGCCAGCAGCCTCCCAGCCGCGGGAGATACGCAGTATTTT.

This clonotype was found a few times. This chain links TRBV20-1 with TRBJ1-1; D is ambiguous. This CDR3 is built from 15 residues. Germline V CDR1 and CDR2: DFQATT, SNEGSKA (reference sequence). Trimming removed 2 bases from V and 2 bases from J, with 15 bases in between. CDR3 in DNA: TGCAGTGCTAGATGGGGATCTATGAGAAACACTGAAGCTTTCTTT. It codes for CSARWGSMRNTEAFF.